This record covers a single T cell receptor beta chain. The CDR3 is 13 residues long. J was trimmed by 7 bases and V by 5 bases; bases with no gene match: 2. The germline CDR1 and CDR2 sequences are SEHNR and FQNEAQ (reference sequence). These data originate in a study of OX40 agonist ivuxolimab in advanced cancers. Sequenced by immunoSEQ multiplex PCR; TCRdb stores in-frame clones only, minus some. This table holds tens of thousands of clones, 80% to 95% found once. This chain uses TRBV7-9 with TRBJ2-7, with 13 bases that match TRBD2. The material was CD4+ or CD8+ T cells sorted from blood, obtained in a trial of the OX40 agonist ivuxolimab. The receptor was derived from an adult with an advanced solid tumor such as melanoma, head and neck, liver or kidney cancer. The CDR3 coding sequence is TGTGCCAGCAGCCGACTAGCGGGAGGAGAGCAGTACTTC. This sequence encodes CASSRLAGGEQYF.